These 24 T cell receptor beta chains were all obtained from the same sample, sequenced in a study of CD8 T cells in Susac syndrome. RNA was extracted with the RNeasy kit, and a quantity of about 0.45 to 1 ug was reverse transcribed using random hexamers. TCRdb analysed the immunoSEQ multiplex PCR reads with MiXCR anew, one entry per CDR3 protein. Altogether 190,000 or so distinct CDR3 sequences are present, around 96% being singletons, with the ten largest covering roughly 0.094%. The sequencing sample was made of CD4+ T cells from PBMCs. These receptors were obtained from a human donor with multiple sclerosis.

The V call is TRBV7-2, the J call TRBJ2-7, with 7 bases aligning to TRBD2. The V and J ends lost 1 base and 5 bases, in that order; junction bases with no gene match: 14. CDR3 length: 17 residues. Per germline, CDR1 SGHTA and CDR2 FQGNSA. CDR3 region: CASSLVGFAGESNEQYF. In DNA, the CDR3 is TGTGCCAGCAGCTTAGTAGGATTTGCGGGAGAGTCCAACGAGCAGTACTTC.

This sequence joins TRBV20-1 and TRBJ1-2; TRBD1 agrees at 7 bases. The germline V gene encodes CDR1 DFQATT and CDR2 SNEGSKA (reference sequence). The CDR3 runs to 13 residues. J lost 1 base, V lost 5 bases, and 4 bases had no gene match. The DNA for the CDR3 is TGCAGTGCTTCTGACAGGGTTAACTATGGCTACACCTTC. Amino acids: CSASDRVNYGYTF.

The chain recombines TRBV20-1 with TRBJ2-5; 7 nucleotides match TRBD1. The germline CDR1 and CDR2 sequences are DFQATT and SNEGSKA (reference sequence). The CDR3 has 14 residues. V was pared by 6 bases and J by 5 bases, with 12 bases of the junction left unmatched. The CDR3 DNA follows: TGCAGTGCCAAGAGGGGGCCCTGGGGTGAGACCCAGTACTTC. It codes for CSAKRGPWGETQYF.

This clonotype was detected only once. The CDR3 protein is CSASTGSKYSNQPQHF. Written as DNA, the CDR3 is TGCAGTGCTAGTACAGGGTCCAAGTATAGCAATCAGCCCCAGCATTTT. This chain uses TRBV20-1 with TRBJ1-5; TRBD1 might be the D (6 bases). Trimming cost V 3 bases and J 0 bases, with 15 bases left between them. Germline CDR1 reads DFQATT; CDR2 reads SNEGSKA (reference sequence). The CDR3 has 16 amino acids.

The J gene is TRBJ1-1, the V gene TRBV27; D ambiguous. V gave up 4 bases and J gave up 6 bases, with 12 bases separating them. The germline CDR1 and CDR2 sequences are MNHEY and SMNVEV (reference sequence). This CDR3 region has 13 residues. The CDR3 DNA follows: TGTGCCAGCAGTTCGCAGTTCATGGCTGAAGCTTTCTTT. Protein product: CASSSQFMAEAFF.

The rearrangement joins TRBV12-3 or TRBV12-4 to TRBJ2-3, with TRBD2 as a possible D gene (6 bases). V shed 5 bases and J shed 1 base, with 13 bases lying between them. The CDR3 runs 15 residues. CDR3 DNA sequence: TGTGCCAGCAGTCGATTAGCGGTGGGCACAGATACGCAGTATTTT. Encoded protein: CASSRLAVGTDTQYF.

This sequence joins TRBV20-1 and TRBJ2-3; D is ambiguous. V shed 7 bases and J shed 2 bases, with 13 bases lying between them. The CDR3 extends over 13 amino acids. Per the germline V gene, CDR1 is DFQATT and CDR2 is SNEGSKA (reference sequence). The CDR3 DNA sequence: TGCAGTGTGGTGCGGACCGACACAGATACGCAGTATTTT. It translates to CSVVRTDTDTQYF.

The rearrangement uses TRBV2 and TRBJ2-5; 8 bases are a match to TRBD2. Germline lookup yields CDR1 SNHLY and CDR2 FYNNEI. The junction had 9 bases not matched to a gene; V was cut back by 8 bases and J by 1 base. CDR3 length equals 15 residues. CDR3 loop: CASGGAGDAQETQYF. As DNA, the CDR3 is TGTGCCAGCGGTGGAGCGGGAGACGCCCAAGAGACCCAGTACTTC.

V usage is TRBV18 and J usage is TRBJ2-1, with TRBD2 matching over 10 bases. With 0 bases clipped from V and 9 bases from J, the junction kept 8 bases outside the gene matches. The germline V gene has CDR1 KGHSH and CDR2 LQKENI. This CDR3 has 16 amino acids. This chain's CDR3 is CASSPPIIRTSGEQFF. CDR3 coding DNA: TGTGCCAGCTCACCACCGATTATCCGGACTAGCGGTGAGCAGTTCTTC.

The rearrangement joins TRBV27 to TRBJ2-3; D remains ambiguous. Germline CDR1 and CDR2: MNHEY and SMNVEV (reference sequence). The CDR3 length is 14 residues. Trimming removed 2 bases at V and 2 bases at J, with 8 bases between. The CDR3 DNA sequence: TGTGCCAGCAGTTTAGAGTACCTCACAGATACGCAGTATTTT. Translation: CASSLEYLTDTQYF.

V gene TRBV7-9 combines with J gene TRBJ2-1; TRBD1 matches at 9 bases. The J segment lost 3 bases and the V segment lost 3 bases, leaving 6 bases of the junction unmatched. Germline V CDR1 and CDR2: SEHNR, FQNEAQ (reference sequence). The CDR3 contains 16 residues. The CDR3 loop reads CASSFLGTGNYNEQFF. Written as DNA, the CDR3 is TGTGCCAGCAGCTTCCTCGGGACAGGGAACTACAATGAGCAGTTCTTC.

The chain combines TRBV12-3 or TRBV12-4 with TRBJ1-1; D not resolved. Trimming cost V 1 base and J 2 bases, with 11 bases left between them. The CDR3 is 15 residues long. The CDR3 loop is CASSLDALLNTEAFF. In nucleotides, the CDR3 is TGTGCCAGCAGTTTAGACGCCCTTCTTAACACTGAAGCTTTCTTT.

This clonotype was recorded only once. The chain couples TRBV30 to TRBJ1-2; 7 positions match TRBD1. CDR3 size: 13 residues. Unmatched junction bases numbered 6, after V lost 0 bases and J lost 8 bases. Germline lookup yields CDR1 GTSNPN and CDR2 SVGIG (reference sequence). CDR3 nucleotide sequence: TGTGCCTGGAGTGTACAGAGGGGGCGCGGCTACACCTTC. This gives the protein CAWSVQRGRGYTF.

The chain is built from TRBV28 and TRBJ1-2; no clear D. The CDR3 covers 15 residues. Germline V gives CDR1 MDHEN, CDR2 SYDVKM. With 5 bases removed from V and 8 bases from J, the gap between germline ends came to 21 bases. The CDR3 region is CASSAPTVGRRGYTF. For the CDR3, the DNA is TGTGCCAGCAGTGCCCCAACAGTTGGGCGTCGGGGCTACACCTTC.

The chain has TRBV12-3 or TRBV12-4 and TRBJ2-7; no reliable D call. The CDR3 consists of 12 residues. Trimming removed 3 bases from V and 4 bases from J, with 7 bases in between. As DNA, the CDR3 is TGTGCCAGCAGTTTGACGGTTTACGAGCAGTACTTC. Protein: CASSLTVYEQYF.

The chain couples TRBV4-1 to TRBJ1-2; tentative D call: TRBD1 (5 bases). Germline V gene data show CDR1 as MGHRA and CDR2 as YSYEKL. The CDR3 is 17 residues long. V was clipped by 3 bases and J by 4 bases, with 21 bases between them. In nucleotides, the CDR3 is TGCGCCAGCAGCCAGGGGGATGGGGCGAGGGTCGGCTATGGCTACACCTTC. Amino acids: CASSQGDGARVGYGYTF.

The sample holds a few counts of this clonotype. The CDR3 spells CASSLGTGSSYEQYF. DNA for the CDR3: TGTGCCAGCTCTCTTGGGACAGGGAGCTCCTACGAGCAGTACTTC. The gene calls are TRBV18 and TRBJ2-7; TRBD1 matches at 9 bases. V shed 6 bases and J 0 bases; nucleotides not matched to a gene: 6. CDR1 and CDR2 from the germline V gene are KGHSH and LQKENI. The CDR3 is 15 residues long.

V and J are TRBV20-1 and TRBJ2-5; 11 bases line up with TRBD2. CDR1 and CDR2 (germline): DFQATT, SNEGSKA (reference sequence). Trimming took 5 bases from V and 5 from J; bases not matched to a gene: 7. The CDR3 is 14 amino acids. Written as DNA, the CDR3 is TGCAGTGCTGTAAGGACTAGCGGGTACGAGACCCAGTACTTC. Its protein is CSAVRTSGYETQYF.

The V call is TRBV29-1, the J call TRBJ1-2; 10 nucleotides agree with TRBD1. The trim removed 6 bases at V and 6 bases at J, leaving 7 bases unmatched. The germline CDR1 and CDR2 sequences are SQVTM and ANQGSEA. The CDR3 sequence is 13 residues long. The DNA for the CDR3 is TGCAGCGTCTACAAGACAGGGGGCGATGGCTACACCTTC. Translation: CSVYKTGGDGYTF.

This chain connects TRBV12-3 or TRBV12-4 to TRBJ1-1, with D tentatively TRBD1 (5 bases). This CDR3 has 16 residues. Between the trimmed V and J ends, which lost 0 bases and 0 bases, there was a span of 11 bases. Here the CDR3 reads CASSLALWGVNTEAFF. The CDR3 DNA reads TGTGCCAGCAGTTTAGCGCTATGGGGGGTGAACACTGAAGCTTTCTTT.

The chain employs TRBV20-1 and TRBJ1-5; D may be TRBD1 (6 bases). CDR1 DFQATT and CDR2 SNEGSKA come from the germline V gene (reference sequence). Trimming pared 6 bases from V and 3 bases from J, leaving 18 bases between. This CDR3 is 15 amino acids long. CDR3 sequence: CSALSGAVNNQPQHF. The CDR3 nucleotides read TGCAGTGCCCTGTCAGGGGCTGTCAACAATCAGCCCCAGCATTTT.

The chain carries TRBV14 and TRBJ2-5; D is unresolved. The CDR3 runs to 15 residues. The germline CDR1 and CDR2 sequences are SGHDN and FVKESK. Trimming took 0 bases from V and 5 from J, leaving 13 bases between them. CDR3 residues: CASSQDGQPAETQYF. In DNA form, the CDR3 reads TGTGCCAGCAGCCAAGACGGGCAGCCTGCGGAGACCCAGTACTTC. The whole variable domain, filled in from reference TRBV14 and TRBJ2-5, reads EAGVTQFPSHSVIEKGQTVTLRCDPISGHDNLYWYRRVMGKEIKFLLHFVKESKQDESGMPNNRFLAERTGGTYSTLKVQPAELEDSGVYFCASSQDGQPAETQYFGPGTRLLVL.

This chain connects TRBV29-1 to TRBJ2-1, with D perhaps matching TRBD2 (7 bases). Trimming cost V 4 bases and J 12 bases, with 13 bases left between them. This CDR3 spans 11 amino acids. Germline assignment: CDR1 SQVTM and CDR2 ANQGSEA. CDR3 loop: CSVVGGDGQFF. The DNA of the CDR3 is TGCAGCGTTGTAGGGGGGGATGGGCAGTTCTTC.

CDR3 in amino acids: CASSWDRISGANVLTF. CDR3 nucleotide sequence: TGTGCCAGCAGCTGGGACAGGATCTCTGGGGCCAACGTCCTGACTTTC. The rearrangement joins TRBV6-1 to TRBJ2-6, with 8 bases fitting TRBD1. CDR1 is MNHNS, CDR2 SASEGT, per germline. This CDR3 region has 16 residues. The junction had 4 bases not matched to a gene; V was cut back by 6 bases and J by 0 bases.